This T cell receptor (beta chain) was retrieved from a study of siplizumab effects on memory and regulatory T cells. Broader study findings: Significant reduction of alloreactive sequences traceable to unstimulated CD4+ memory cells was observed with siplizumab.

With respect to this clone: Antigen specificity is unknown.

Trimming took off 5 bases at V and 4 bases at J, with 14 bases between the two ends. Germline CDR1 reads LNHDA; CDR2 reads SQIVND (reference sequence). The CDR3 length is 15 residues. About 1.1 x 10^5 TCR templates were measured in each sample. The repertoire was sequenced with immunoSEQ multiplex PCR; TCRdb's copy has only in-frame clones and lacks some. The sample lists under 95,000 clones; approximately 95% were seen once. This clonotype was obtained from a human donor in good health. The chain uses TRBV19 and TRBJ1-4; D gene unclear. The sample comprised non-Treg CD4+ T cells sorted from blood. CDR3 loop: CASSPGGLLNEKLFF. The CDR3 DNA reads as TGTGCCAGTAGTCCCGGCGGACTTCTTAATGAAAAACTGTTTTTT.